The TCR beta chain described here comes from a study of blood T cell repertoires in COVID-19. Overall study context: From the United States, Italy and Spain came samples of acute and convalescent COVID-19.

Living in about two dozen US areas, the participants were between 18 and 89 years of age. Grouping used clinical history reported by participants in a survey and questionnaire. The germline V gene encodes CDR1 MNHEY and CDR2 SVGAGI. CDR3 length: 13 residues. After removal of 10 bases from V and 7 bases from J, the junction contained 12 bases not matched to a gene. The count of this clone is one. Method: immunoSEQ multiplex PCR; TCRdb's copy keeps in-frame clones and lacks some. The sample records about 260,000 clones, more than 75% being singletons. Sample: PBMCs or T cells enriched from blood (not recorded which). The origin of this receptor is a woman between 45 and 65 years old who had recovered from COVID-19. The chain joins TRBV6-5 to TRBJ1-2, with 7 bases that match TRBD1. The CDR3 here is CATTDRFGGGYTF. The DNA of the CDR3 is TGTGCCACAACGGACAGGTTCGGTGGTGGCTACACCTTC.